These 19 T cell receptor beta chains came from one sample sequenced in a study of blood T cell repertoires in COVID-19 (dated by TCRdb to the early 2020s). Preparation of the library involved the immunoSEQ multiplex PCR assay. TCRdb provides this immuneACCESS table in a form limited to in-frame rearrangements. Some clones are lacking; in checked studies, under half of them reflect an unresolved V gene, and why the rest are absent is not known. This sample is represented by about 76,000 clones; 80% to 85% of them were singletons. The ten biggest clones cover under 35% of the sample. The material sequenced was peripheral blood. The receptor set was obtained from a human donor in a cohort sampled during active COVID-19.

The gene calls are TRBV10-3 and TRBJ1-4; D perhaps matches TRBD1 (6 bases). The CDR3 has 14 amino acids. Trimming cost V 5 bases and J 8 bases, with 15 bases left between them. Per germline, CDR1 ENHRY and CDR2 SYGVKD. CDR3 bases: TGTGCCATCAGTCCAGGGGCGGATGGAGAAAAACTGTTTTTT. It specifies CAISPGADGEKLFF.

V and J are TRBV24-1 and TRBJ1-1, with no clear D. The CDR3 is made up of 14 amino acids. CDR1 and CDR2 (germline): KGHDR, SFDVKD. The germline V and J ends were trimmed by 3 bases and 6 bases, with 13 bases remaining between them. Written as DNA, the CDR3 is TGTGCCACCAGTGATCCGTTAGGAGGCGCTGAAGCTTTCTTT. This sequence encodes CATSDPLGGAEAFF.

The chain combines TRBV12-2 with TRBJ2-7; whether TRBD1, the table's D call, matches the DNA was not checked. TRBV12-2 is a documented pseudogene. This CDR3 is built from 14 residues. The CDR3 sequence: CASRIGQGSYEQYF. Written as DNA, the CDR3 is TGTGCAAGTCGCATTGGACAGGGCTCCTACGAGCAGTACTTC.

This chain links TRBV21-1 with TRBJ2-7; TRBD1 is taken as the D call from the table, unchecked against the DNA. TRBV21-1 is tagged as a pseudogene. The CDR3 extends over 12 amino acids. CDR3: CASSKGADRVHF. The CDR3 coding sequence is TGTGCCAGCAGCAAAGGAGCAGACAGGGTTCACTTC.

The chain recombines TRBV7-3 with TRBJ2-2; D is unresolved. CDR3 length: 14 amino acids. The ends were cut back, 5 bases at V and 2 bases at J, with 9 bases in the middle. The V gene's germline CDR1 is SGHTA and CDR2 FQGTGA. CDR3 DNA: TGTGCCAGCAGCCTCCAGGTTAACACCGGGGAGCTGTTTTTT. Its translation: CASSLQVNTGELFF.

CDR3 nucleotides: TGTGCCAGTAGATCGTGGACAGGGATTTATGGCTACACCTTC. It translates to CASRSWTGIYGYTF. This chain joins TRBV19 and TRBJ1-2; TRBD1 matches at 8 bases. The CDR3 contains 14 residues. With V trimmed by 6 bases and J by 5 bases, 8 bases remained unmatched. Germline V gene sequence: CDR1 LNHDA, CDR2 SQIVND (reference sequence).

The gene calls are TRBV5-1 and TRBJ1-3, with D hard to call. This CDR3 is built from 14 residues. Germline V lookup: CDR1 SGHRS, CDR2 YFSETQ. V was shortened by 5 bases and J by 0 bases, with 9 bases between the two germline ends. The CDR3 spells CASRETSSGNTIYF. Here the CDR3 DNA reads TGCGCCAGCAGAGAGACATCCTCTGGAAACACCATATATTTT.

The chain uses TRBV6-6 and TRBJ1-5; D gene unclear. The V gene lost 0 bases and the J gene lost 3 bases, with 6 bases spanning the gap. Germline CDR1 MNHNY, CDR2 SVGAGI (reference sequence). CDR3 size: 14 residues. The CDR3 region is CASSYSGSNQPQHF. The CDR3, as DNA: TGTGCCAGCAGTTACTCCGGGTCCAATCAGCCCCAGCATTTT.

This chain joins TRBV3-1 (or the pseudogene TRBV3-2) and TRBJ2-1, with 7 bases matching TRBD2. Trimming cost V 5 bases and J 4 bases; bases outside gene matches: 11. The CDR3 has 16 residues. Germline loops: CDR1 LGHDT, CDR2 YNNKEL (reference sequence). The CDR3 sequence: CASSLSSGGIYNEQFF. CDR3 in DNA: TGTGCCAGCAGCTTGTCTAGCGGCGGAATTTACAATGAGCAGTTCTTC.

The rearrangement joins TRBV6-5 to TRBJ2-2, with D tentatively TRBD1 (6 bases). Germline lookup yields CDR1 MNHEY and CDR2 SVGAGI. The CDR3 is 16 residues long. The germline V and J ends were trimmed by 2 bases and 0 bases, with 10 bases remaining between them. CDR3 residues: CASSYEAGANTGELFF. Here the CDR3 DNA reads TGTGCCAGCAGTTACGAGGCAGGGGCGAACACCGGGGAGCTGTTTTTT.

The V call is TRBV13, the J call TRBJ2-5; D unresolved. Trimming removed 0 bases at V and 4 bases at J, with 3 bases between. CDR1 is PRHDT, CDR2 FYEKMQ, per germline (reference sequence). There are 12 residues in the CDR3. The CDR3 DNA follows: TGTGCCAGCAGCTTAGGCTTAGAGACCCAGTACTTC. Protein: CASSLGLETQYF.

The chain has TRBV19 and TRBJ2-5, with D perhaps TRBD1 (5 bases). The CDR3 runs to 14 residues. V was trimmed by 8 bases and J by 1 base, leaving 14 bases between them. Germline V CDR1 and CDR2: LNHDA, SQIVND (reference sequence). The DNA for the CDR3 is TGTGCCAGTTCCCGGACACATTTCCAAGAGACCCAGTACTTC. Protein sequence: CASSRTHFQETQYF.

V usage is TRBV27 and J usage is TRBJ1-5, with 9 bases aligning to TRBD1. CDR1 is MNHEY and CDR2 is SMNVEV in the germline V gene (reference sequence). The V segment lost 6 bases and the J segment 6 bases; nucleotides outside the gene matches: 6. CDR3 length: 14 residues. CDR3 in amino acids: CASSHRGLGQPQHF. The CDR3 region has the DNA TGTGCCAGCAGCCACAGGGGGCTGGGTCAGCCCCAGCATTTT.

The chain employs TRBV4-1 and TRBJ1-2; 7 nucleotides match TRBD1. V lost 4 bases to trimming and J lost 2 bases; unmatched junction nucleotides: 7. The germline gives CDR1 MGHRA, CDR2 YSYEKL. The CDR3 extends over 15 amino acids. The CDR3 DNA sequence: TGCGCCAGCAGCCCAACACAGGGGTACAACTATGGCTACACCTTC. This gives the protein CASSPTQGYNYGYTF.

This chain connects TRBV7-6 to TRBJ2-1; 7 bases align to TRBD2. This CDR3 is built from 15 residues. J gave up 2 bases and V 1 base, and 2 bases lay outside the gene matches. Germline CDR1 and CDR2: SGHVS and FNYEAQ. CDR3 sequence (DNA): TGTGCCAGCAGCTTAGAGGGGAGGGCCTACAATGAGCAGTTCTTC. Translated: CASSLEGRAYNEQFF.

The chain combines TRBV6-5 with TRBJ1-6, with unresolved D. V was trimmed by 2 bases and J by 10 bases, leaving 18 bases between them. CDR3 length: 16 residues. The germline V gene encodes CDR1 MNHEY and CDR2 SVGAGI. The DNA for the CDR3 is TGTGCCAGCAGTTACGCGTCCCGGGTTATAATGTCACCCCTCCACTTT. Amino acids: CASSYASRVIMSPLHF.

The J gene is TRBJ2-1, the V gene TRBV6-5; 7 bases align to TRBD2. There are 15 residues in the CDR3. Germline CDR1 and CDR2: MNHEY and SVGAGI. The V and J ends lost 9 bases and 5 bases, in that order; junction bases with no gene match: 13. The CDR3 loop reads CASAKGGAGDNEQFF. The CDR3 DNA reads TGTGCCAGTGCCAAGGGAGGGGCAGGTGACAATGAGCAGTTCTTC.

This rearrangement joins TRBV19 to TRBJ1-6, with 8 bases aligning to TRBD1. This CDR3 has 14 residues. V lost 5 bases, J lost 9 bases, and 6 bases stayed unmatched. Germline V gene sequence: CDR1 LNHDA, CDR2 SQIVND (reference sequence). The CDR3 DNA follows: TGTGCCAGTAGTGTCGACAGGGGTGTTTCACCCCTCCACTTT. Residues: CASSVDRGVSPLHF.

The V call is TRBV2, the J call TRBJ1-5; tentative D call: TRBD1 (5 bases). CDR3 length equals 13 residues. Germline CDR1 and CDR2: SNHLY and FYNNEI. Trimming took off 7 bases at V and 3 bases at J, with 10 bases between the two ends. The CDR3 nucleotides read TGTGCCAGCAAAGGAGGGGTCAATCAGCCCCAGCATTTT. It translates to CASKGGVNQPQHF.